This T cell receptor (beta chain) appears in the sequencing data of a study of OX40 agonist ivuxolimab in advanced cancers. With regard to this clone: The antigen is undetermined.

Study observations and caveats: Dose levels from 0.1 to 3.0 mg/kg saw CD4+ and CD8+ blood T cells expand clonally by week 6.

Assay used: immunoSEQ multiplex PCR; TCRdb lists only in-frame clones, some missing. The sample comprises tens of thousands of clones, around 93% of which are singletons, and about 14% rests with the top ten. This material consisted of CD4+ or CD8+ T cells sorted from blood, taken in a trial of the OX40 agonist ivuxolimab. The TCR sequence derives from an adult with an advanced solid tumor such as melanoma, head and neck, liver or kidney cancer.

As DNA, the CDR3 is TGTGCCAGCAGCCAATCGGGACAGGGGACATATAGCAATCAGCCCCAGCATTTT. Protein: CASSQSGQGTYSNQPQHF. The gene calls are TRBV4-2 and TRBJ1-5; 10 nucleotides agree with TRBD1. The CDR3 has 18 amino acids. CDR1 and CDR2 (germline): LGHNA, YNFKEQ. J gave up 0 bases and V 2 bases, and 7 bases lay outside the gene matches.